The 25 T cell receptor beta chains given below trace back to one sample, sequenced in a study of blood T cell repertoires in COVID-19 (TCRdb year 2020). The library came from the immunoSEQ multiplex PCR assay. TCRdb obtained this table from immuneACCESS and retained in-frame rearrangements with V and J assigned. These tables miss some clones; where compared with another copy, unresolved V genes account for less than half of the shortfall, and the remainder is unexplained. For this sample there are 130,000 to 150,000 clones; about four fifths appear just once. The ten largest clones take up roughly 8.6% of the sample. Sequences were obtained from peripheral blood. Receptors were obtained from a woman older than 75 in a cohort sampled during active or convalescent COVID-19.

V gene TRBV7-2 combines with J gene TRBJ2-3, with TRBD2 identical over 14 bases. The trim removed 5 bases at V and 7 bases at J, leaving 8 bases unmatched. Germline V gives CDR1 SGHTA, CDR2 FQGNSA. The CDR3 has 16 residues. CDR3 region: CASSPFGTSGGNTQYF. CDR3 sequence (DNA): TGTGCCAGCAGCCCATTCGGGACTAGCGGGGGAAATACGCAGTATTTT.

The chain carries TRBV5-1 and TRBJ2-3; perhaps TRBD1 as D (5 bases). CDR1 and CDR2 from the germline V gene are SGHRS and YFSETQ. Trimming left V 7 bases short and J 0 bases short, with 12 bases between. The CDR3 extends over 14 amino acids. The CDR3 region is CASSWGASTDTQYF. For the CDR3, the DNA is TGCGCCAGCTCATGGGGCGCTAGCACAGATACGCAGTATTTT.

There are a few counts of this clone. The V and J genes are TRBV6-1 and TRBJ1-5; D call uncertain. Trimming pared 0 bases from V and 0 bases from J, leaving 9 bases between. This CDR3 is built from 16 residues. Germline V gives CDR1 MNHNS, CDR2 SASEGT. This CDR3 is CASSEATAYSNQPQHF. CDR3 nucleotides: TGTGCCAGCAGTGAAGCAACAGCCTATAGCAATCAGCCCCAGCATTTT.

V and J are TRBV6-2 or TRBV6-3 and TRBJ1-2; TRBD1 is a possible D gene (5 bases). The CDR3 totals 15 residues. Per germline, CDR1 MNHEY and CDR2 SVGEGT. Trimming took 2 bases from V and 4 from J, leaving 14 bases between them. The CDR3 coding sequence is TGTGCCAGCAGTTACCGATCAGGGTCCCTCTATGGCTACACCTTC. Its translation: CASSYRSGSLYGYTF.

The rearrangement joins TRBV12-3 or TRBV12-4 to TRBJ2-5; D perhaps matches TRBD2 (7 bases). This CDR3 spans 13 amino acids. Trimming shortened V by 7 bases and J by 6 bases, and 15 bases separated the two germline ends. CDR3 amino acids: CASTWGGLKTQYF. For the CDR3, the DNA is TGTGCCAGCACCTGGGGGGGGCTGAAGACCCAGTACTTC.

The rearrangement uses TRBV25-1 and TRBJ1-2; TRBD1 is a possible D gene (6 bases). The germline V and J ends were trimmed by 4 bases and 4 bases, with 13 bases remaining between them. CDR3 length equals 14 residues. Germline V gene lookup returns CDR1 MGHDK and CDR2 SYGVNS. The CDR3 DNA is TGTGCCAGCAGTGGGGGGGGCGTCGGCTATGGCTACACCTTC. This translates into CASSGGGVGYGYTF.

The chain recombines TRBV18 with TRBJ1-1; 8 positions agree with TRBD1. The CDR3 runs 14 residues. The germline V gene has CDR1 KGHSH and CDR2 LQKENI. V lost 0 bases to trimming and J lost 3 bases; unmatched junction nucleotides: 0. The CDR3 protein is CASSPPGQDTEAFF. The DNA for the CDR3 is TGTGCCAGCTCACCACCGGGACAGGACACTGAAGCTTTCTTT.

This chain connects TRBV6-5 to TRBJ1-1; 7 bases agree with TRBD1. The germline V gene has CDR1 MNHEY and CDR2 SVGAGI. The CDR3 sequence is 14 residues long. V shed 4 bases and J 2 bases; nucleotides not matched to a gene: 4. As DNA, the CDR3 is TGTGCCAGCAGTTCGACAGGGTTTAACACTGAAGCTTTCTTT. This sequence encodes CASSSTGFNTEAFF.

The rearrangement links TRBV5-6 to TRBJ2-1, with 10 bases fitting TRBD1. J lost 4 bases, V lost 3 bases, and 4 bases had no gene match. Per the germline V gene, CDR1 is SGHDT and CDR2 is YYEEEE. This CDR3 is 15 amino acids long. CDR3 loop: CASSSGQGSYNEQFF. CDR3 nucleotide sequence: TGTGCCAGCAGCTCGGGACAGGGGTCGTACAATGAGCAGTTCTTC.

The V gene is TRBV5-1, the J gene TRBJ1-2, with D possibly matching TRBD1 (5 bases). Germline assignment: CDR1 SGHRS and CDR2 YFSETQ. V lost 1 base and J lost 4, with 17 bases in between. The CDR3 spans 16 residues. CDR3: CASSLFRGLRAYGYTF. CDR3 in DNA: TGCGCCAGCAGCTTGTTTCGGGGGTTGAGGGCCTATGGCTACACCTTC.

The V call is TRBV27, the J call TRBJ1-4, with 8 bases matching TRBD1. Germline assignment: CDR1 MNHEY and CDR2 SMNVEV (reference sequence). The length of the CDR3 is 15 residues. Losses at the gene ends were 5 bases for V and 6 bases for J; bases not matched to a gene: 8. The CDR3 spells CASSRVQGGDEKLFF. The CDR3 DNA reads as TGTGCCAGCAGTCGAGTACAGGGGGGAGATGAAAAACTGTTTTTT.

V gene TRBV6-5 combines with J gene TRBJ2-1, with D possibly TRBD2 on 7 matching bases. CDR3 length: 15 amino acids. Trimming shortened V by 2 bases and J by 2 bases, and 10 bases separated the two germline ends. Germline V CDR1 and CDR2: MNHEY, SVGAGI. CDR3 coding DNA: TGTGCCAGCAGTTACGGGGGGGCCGCCTACAATGAGCAGTTCTTC. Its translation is CASSYGGAAYNEQFF.

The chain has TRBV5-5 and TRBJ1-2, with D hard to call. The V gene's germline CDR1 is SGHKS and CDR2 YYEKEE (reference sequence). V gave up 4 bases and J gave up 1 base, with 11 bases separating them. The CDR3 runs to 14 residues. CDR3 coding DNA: TGTGCCAGCAGCCTGTTTATCTTTAACTATGGCTACACCTTC. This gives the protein CASSLFIFNYGYTF.

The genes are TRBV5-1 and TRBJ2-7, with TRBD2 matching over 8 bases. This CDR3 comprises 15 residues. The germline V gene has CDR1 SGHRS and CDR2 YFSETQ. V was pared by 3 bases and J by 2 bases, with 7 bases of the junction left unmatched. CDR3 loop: CASSYSGGGTYEQYF. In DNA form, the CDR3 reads TGCGCCAGCAGCTACAGCGGGGGCGGGACCTACGAGCAGTACTTC.

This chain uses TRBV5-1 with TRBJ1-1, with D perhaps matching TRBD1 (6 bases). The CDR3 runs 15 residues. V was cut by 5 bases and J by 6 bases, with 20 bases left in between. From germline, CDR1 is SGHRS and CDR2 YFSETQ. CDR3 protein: CASRNLKQGVPEAFF. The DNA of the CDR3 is TGCGCCAGCAGGAACCTTAAACAGGGAGTTCCTGAAGCTTTCTTT.

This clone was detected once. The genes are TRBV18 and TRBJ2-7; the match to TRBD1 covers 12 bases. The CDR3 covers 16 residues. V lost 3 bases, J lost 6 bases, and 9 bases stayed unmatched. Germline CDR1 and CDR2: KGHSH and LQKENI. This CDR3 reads CASSPPIGTGGREQYF. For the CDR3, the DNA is TGTGCCAGCTCACCTCCTATCGGGACAGGGGGCCGCGAGCAGTACTTC.

The CDR3 loop is CASTLLGATNEKLFF. The CDR3 coding sequence is TGTGCCAGTACCCTGCTCGGTGCAACTAATGAAAAACTGTTTTTT. The J gene is TRBJ1-4, the V gene TRBV19; D call uncertain. Trimming removed 7 bases at V and 0 bases at J, with 12 bases between. The V gene's germline CDR1 is LNHDA and CDR2 SQIVND (reference sequence). This CDR3 has 15 residues.

The CDR3 is CASRQGSYEQYF. The DNA of the CDR3 is TGTGCCAGCAGACAGGGTTCCTACGAGCAGTACTTC. The genes are TRBV6-6 and TRBJ2-7; D possibly corresponds to TRBD1 (6 bases). This CDR3 is 12 amino acids long. CDR1 is MNHNY, CDR2 SVGAGI, per germline (reference sequence). V was trimmed by 6 bases and J by 1 base, leaving 7 bases between them.

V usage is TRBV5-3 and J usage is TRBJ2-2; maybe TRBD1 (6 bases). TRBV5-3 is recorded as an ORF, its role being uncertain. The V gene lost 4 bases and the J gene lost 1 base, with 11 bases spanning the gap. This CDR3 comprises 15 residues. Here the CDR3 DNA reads TGTGCCAGAAGCCCCGGGACACGGAACACCGGGGAGCTGTTTTTT. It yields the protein CARSPGTRNTGELFF.

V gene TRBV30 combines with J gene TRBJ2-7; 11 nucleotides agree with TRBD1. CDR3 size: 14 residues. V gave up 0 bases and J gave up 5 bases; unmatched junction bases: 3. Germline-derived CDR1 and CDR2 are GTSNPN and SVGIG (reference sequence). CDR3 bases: TGTGCCTGGAGTGTGGGACAGGGGGTCGACGAGCAGTACTTC. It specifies CAWSVGQGVDEQYF.

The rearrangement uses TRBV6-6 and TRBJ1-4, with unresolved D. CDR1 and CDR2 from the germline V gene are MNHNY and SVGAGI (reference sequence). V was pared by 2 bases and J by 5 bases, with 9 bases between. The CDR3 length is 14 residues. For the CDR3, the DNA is TGTGCCAGCAGTTACGAGAGGGCCAATGAAAAACTGTTTTTT. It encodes CASSYERANEKLFF.

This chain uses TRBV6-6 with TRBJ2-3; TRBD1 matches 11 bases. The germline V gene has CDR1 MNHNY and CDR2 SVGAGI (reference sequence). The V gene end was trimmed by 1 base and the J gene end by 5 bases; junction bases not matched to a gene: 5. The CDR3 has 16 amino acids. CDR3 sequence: CASSYFGTGGEDTQYF. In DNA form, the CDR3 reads TGTGCCAGCAGTTACTTCGGGACAGGGGGTGAAGATACGCAGTATTTT.

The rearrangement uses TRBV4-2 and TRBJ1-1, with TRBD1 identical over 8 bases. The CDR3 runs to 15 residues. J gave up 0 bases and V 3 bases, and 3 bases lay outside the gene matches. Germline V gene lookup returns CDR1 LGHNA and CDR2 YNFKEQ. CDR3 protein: CASSHDRGMNTEAFF. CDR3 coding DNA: TGTGCCAGCAGCCATGACAGGGGAATGAACACTGAAGCTTTCTTT.

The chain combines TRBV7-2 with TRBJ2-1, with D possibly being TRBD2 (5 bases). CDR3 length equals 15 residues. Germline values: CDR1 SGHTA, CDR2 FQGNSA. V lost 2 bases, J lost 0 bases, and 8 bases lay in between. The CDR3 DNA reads TGTGCCAGCAGCTTACGGGATATCTCCTACAATGAGCAGTTCTTC. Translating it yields CASSLRDISYNEQFF.

As DNA, the CDR3 is TGTGCCAGCAGCTATATTACAGGCGTACGAGGCACAGATACGCAGTATTTT. Translated: CASSYITGVRGTDTQYF. J is TRBJ2-3 and V is TRBV7-9; D perhaps matches TRBD1 (5 bases). V lost 4 bases to trimming and J lost 1 base, with 18 bases between them. Germline CDR1 is SEHNR and CDR2 is FQNEAQ (reference sequence). The CDR3 spans 17 residues.